The TCR beta chain described here comes from a study of metastatic and nonmetastatic thyroid tumors. Study in general: For malignant and benign thyroid patients, tumor or nodule tissue and blood were the sources whose repertoires were compared. General observations from the study: Significantly greater TCR beta diversity was reportedly found in malignant thyroid tumors than in benign nodules (in blood and tumor).

This CDR3 is built from 16 residues. Germline CDR1 reads DFQATT; CDR2 reads SNEGSKA (reference sequence). No patient received treatment before thyroid surgery. Through MiXCR, TCRdb re-clonotyped the PCR reads. Of 30,000 or so clones in the sample, approximately 30% were seen once. Comments on this clone: Its antigen is undetermined. A read error may account for a junction end that differs from germline.

The sequence was obtained from a female donor with papillary thyroid cancer or a benign thyroid nodule (not recorded which). Some clones in this sample may be carry-over from other donors' samples. Sequenced input: blood. This chain uses TRBV20-1 with TRBJ2-1; 10 bases fit TRBD2. In DNA, the CDR3 is TGCAGTGCTGTATCAAGCGGGAGGGCTACCTACAATGATCAGTTCTTC. Protein product: CSAVSSGRATYNDQFF.